This T cell receptor (beta chain) appears in the sequencing data of a study of circulating and synovial CD4+ cells in juvenile arthritis (dated by TCRdb to the mid-2010s). Regarding the complete study: Within each patient, the TCRbeta CDR3 repertoires of synovial CD4 T cells, bulk blood CD4 T cells and circulating HLA-DR+ CD4 T cells were compared. The goal of repertoire sequencing was to confirm that a circulating synovial-like CD4 T cell subset was enriched in synovial clonotypes.

Concerning this clone: What this receptor recognizes is not known. Per-nucleotide qualities are absent, and no much larger clonotype sits a single base away.

The CDR3 starts with the cysteine, ends with the phenylalanine, and has 11 residues. CDR3 DNA only is kept here, 33 bases in frame from base 1. Via the germline V gene (reference sequence), CDR1 is DFQATT and CDR2 SNEGSKA. Trimming takes 6 bases off V and 12 bases off J; junction bases not matched to a gene: 1. Donors of the sequenced samples were patients with active juvenile idiopathic arthritis. Right after thawing, the cells went straight into sorting, and Live/Dead Fixable Near-IR Stain was used to exclude dead cells. Broader findings and caveats from the paper: Circulating pathogenic-like lymphocytes clustered with synovial T cells and shared a substantially higher fraction of CDR3 sequences with synovium than bulk blood. Because T cell genome counts differed by at least an order of magnitude between CPL and bulk blood CD4 samples, sample-size effects were addressed. The difference between circulating pathogenic-like lymphocytes and bulk blood T cells was not detected by traditional Vbeta family usage analysis. Because overlap with synovium was found to increase with sequencing depth, the full repertoire overlap was likely underestimated by the measured shared-clonotype fractions. Synovial and circulating pathogenic-like lymphocyte repertoires were less diverse than bulk blood CD4 repertoires, and some CPL samples were as oligoclonal as synovium.

The library was generated by the immunoSEQ multiplex PCR assay. An external provider performed TCRbeta CDR3 sequencing as a commercial service. For the original study's pipeline: Productive nucleotide sequences and amino acid sequences obtained through in silico translation were used in the analyses. To equalise sample size, diversity was assessed as Renyi entropy across alpha values by taking the median of 200 repeated subsamples. For clustering, the distance between each pair of repertoires was computed as one minus the Chao-modified Jaccard index, which corrected for under-sampling. Frequency-weighted overlap with synovial clonotypes was calculated over 200 sample sizes with 200 draws without replacement at each size, and the overlap was reported at the size of the smaller sample. Here the immuneACCESS table is served through TCRdb, limited to in-frame sequences with V and J called. Missing clones are a known gap in these copies; in checked studies unresolved V genes cover under half, and the rest lacks a known reason. The V and J calls and clone size come from that table; D and trimming were worked out from the DNA. This sample lists 25,000 to 35,000 clones; just under 95% were detected once. The biggest ten clones account for around 2.8% of the sample.

The chain is assembled from TRBV20-1 and TRBJ2-1, with 14 bases aligning to TRBD2. The clonotype originates from a human donor with juvenile idiopathic arthritis. The sample was CD4+ T cells from blood. The encoded CDR3 is CSAGTSGRQFF. The nucleotide sequence reads TGCAGTGCGGGGACTAGCGGGAGGCAGTTCTTC.